This TCR beta chain comes out of a study of beta chain features in type 1 diabetes. Study-level information: Sorted cells numbering some 110,000,000 were examined across all samples. Study-level findings and limits: Shortening that was moderate but significant affected the TCRB CDR3s of Type 1 diabetes patients in all four CD4+ subsets.

TCRB transcripts that were expressed got sequenced, as all of the isolated RNA had been reverse transcribed. TCRdb keeps only in-frame clones here, not all; method: immunoSEQ multiplex PCR. The repertoire holds more than 100,000 clones, with around 9% as singletons. The CDR3 runs 13 residues. Trimming took off 2 bases at V and 1 base at J, with 5 bases between the two ends. The germline CDR1 and CDR2 sequences are SGDLS and YYNGEE. To note about this clone: Its antigen is not identified.

The source is a man aged 25 to 40 with type 1 diabetes. What was sequenced was central memory CD4+ T cells from blood. The chain couples TRBV9 to TRBJ2-3; the D is unclear. The CDR3 bases are TGTGCCAGCAGCGTCCCCGGCACAGATACGCAGTATTTT. It translates to CASSVPGTDTQYF.